The source of this T cell receptor beta chain is a study of long-term antiretroviral therapy in people with HIV. The assay used was immunoSEQ (version v3.0), run at survey level. Data came from immunoSEQ multiplex PCR; TCRdb stores just in-frame clones and leaves some out. This table holds under 35,000 clones, nearly 95% found once. Each contributor possessed a minimum of one pre-ART and a minimum of two post-ART PBMC samples. Until DNA extraction, the samples held between about 1-10 million cryopreserved PBMC. On this clone: The antigen is unknown.

Overall study findings and caveats: Transplant donor controls retained higher diversity, though diversity increased after ART. CDR3 length ranges were narrower in HIV repertoires than in controls.

The ends were cut back, 1 base at V and 9 bases at J, with 13 bases in the middle. This CDR3 has 14 amino acids. Germline-derived CDR1 and CDR2 are LGHNA and YSLEER. This receptor was identified in a woman in her forties or fifties with HIV. The chain combines TRBV4-3 with TRBJ2-1, with D hard to call. Sequences were derived from unsorted PBMCs, sampled 5 to 5.5 years after starting antiretroviral therapy. Here the CDR3 DNA reads TGCGCCAGCAGCCAAGGTTGGACCCTCGCTGAGCAGTTCTTC. This encodes CASSQGWTLAEQFF.